This T cell receptor beta chain is drawn from a study of T-cell reconstitution after alpha-beta-depleted transplantation in children. Trimming left V 3 bases short and J 9 bases short, with 21 bases between. This CDR3 contains 17 residues. In germline, CDR1 is MDHEN, CDR2 SYDVKM. Unique molecular identifiers were incorporated into the prepared TCRbeta library. Via MiXCR, TCRdb re-called the PCR reads, giving one row per CDR3 protein. In the table there are about 980,000 distinct CDR3 sequences, about 29% of which are singletons. The source was PBMCs, mostly from graft donor cells, collected 360 days after TCRalphabeta/CD19-depleted stem cell transplant. The V call is TRBV28, the J call TRBJ1-6, with a weak D call TRBD1 (6 bases). The sequence came from a boy younger than two who had a stem cell transplant for SCID, so the T cells may come from the graft donor. The DNA for the CDR3 is TGTGCCAGCAGTTTTTTCCCCGACGCACAGGGAGTTTCACCCCTCCACTTT. This translates into CASSFFPDAQGVSPLHF.